The rows below give T cell receptor beta chains drawn from one sample of a study of blood T cell repertoires in COVID-19. Some clones are missing from TCRdb's copy, which holds only in-frame ones; the method was immunoSEQ multiplex PCR. In the table there are roughly 170,000 clones, approximately 87% of which are singletons. The sample was peripheral blood. These receptor sequences come from a man between 70 and 80 years old with active or convalescent COVID-19. Both conserved end residues are part of each CDR3. D genes are given only for firm matches. Size values are once, few and many counts, or a class for expanded clones, and some rows have none.

V: TRBV27
D: -
size: few
J: TRBJ1-2
CDR3: CASSLSGPNYGYTF
DNA: TGTGCCAGCAGTTTATCGGGGCCGAACTATGGCTACACCTTC

V: TRBV5-1
D: -
size: -
J: TRBJ2-1
CDR3: CASSLGSSFYEQFF
DNA: TGCGCCAGCAGCTTGGGTTCTAGTTTTTATGAGCAGTTCTTC

V: TRBV5-1
D: TRBD1
size: -
J: TRBJ2-5
CDR3: CASLPGDRDPGAQYF
DNA: TGCGCCAGCCTGCCGGGGGACAGGGACCCAGGGGCCCAGTACTTC

V: TRBV18
D: TRBD1
size: -
J: TRBJ1-5
CDR3: CASSPGKGQGGGQPQHF
DNA: TGTGCCAGCTCACCAGGAAAGGGACAGGGCGGCGGTCAGCCCCAGCATTTT

V: TRBV5-1
D: -
size: few
J: TRBJ2-1
CDR3: CASSPPRDYNEQFF
DNA: TGCGCCAGCAGCCCTCCCAGGGACTACAATGAGCAGTTCTTC

V: TRBV6-6
D: -
size: -
J: TRBJ1-2
CDR3: CASSYSRREADGYTF
DNA: TGTGCCAGCAGTTACTCGAGGAGGGAAGCGGATGGCTACACCTTC

V: TRBV6-5
D: -
size: few
J: TRBJ2-5
CDR3: CASSPRGFGETQYF
DNA: TGTGCCAGCAGCCCACGTGGTTTCGGGGAGACCCAGTACTTC

V: TRBV7-9
D: -
size: -
J: TRBJ2-5
CDR3: CASSLKTSPQETQYF
DNA: TGTGCCAGCAGCTTAAAAACTAGCCCCCAAGAGACCCAGTACTTC

V: TRBV30
D: TRBD1
size: -
J: TRBJ1-1
CDR3: CAWKGDRRNTEAFF
DNA: TGTGCCTGGAAAGGGGACAGGAGGAACACTGAAGCTTTCTTT

V: TRBV27
D: -
size: -
J: TRBJ1-2
CDR3: CASSLSRGGADGYTF
DNA: TGTGCCAGCAGTTTATCCCGCGGCGGGGCCGACGGCTACACCTTC

V: TRBV7-9
D: TRBD1
size: -
J: TRBJ1-6
CDR3: CASSPGTGGRSPLHF
DNA: TGTGCCAGCAGCCCAGGGACAGGGGGCCGTTCACCCCTCCACTTT

V: TRBV4-3
D: -
size: -
J: TRBJ2-4
CDR3: CASSPSGSQNIQYF
DNA: TGCGCCAGCAGCCCTTCAGGGTCTCAGAACATTCAGTACTTC

V: TRBV30
D: TRBD2
size: -
J: TRBJ2-7
CDR3: CAWIRTSGRYEQYF
DNA: TGTGCCTGGATCCGGACTAGCGGCCGCTACGAGCAGTACTTC

V: TRBV18
D: -
size: -
J: TRBJ1-6
CDR3: CASSPEYTNSPLHF
DNA: TGTGCCAGCTCCCCGGAGTATACCAATTCACCCCTCCACTTT

V: TRBV6-2/TRBV6-3
D: -
size: once
J: TRBJ2-4
CDR3: CASSPRGAEAKNIQYF
DNA: TGTGCCAGCAGCCCCAGGGGGGCGGAGGCCAAAAACATTCAGTACTTC

V: TRBV2
D: TRBD1
size: -
J: TRBJ1-2
CDR3: CASRLDRNYGYTF
DNA: TGTGCCAGCAGGCTGGACAGGAACTATGGCTACACCTTC

V: TRBV7-2
D: -
size: once
J: TRBJ1-2
CDR3: CASSSQGYGYTF
DNA: TGTGCCAGCAGCTCCCAGGGCTATGGCTACACCTTC

V: TRBV5-1
D: TRBD1
size: -
J: TRBJ2-7
CDR3: CASRVGTGRIYEQYF
DNA: TGCGCCAGCAGAGTCGGGACAGGGAGGATTTACGAGCAGTACTTC

V: TRBV7-8
D: -
size: -
J: TRBJ1-2
CDR3: CASSLSQRRGYTF
DNA: TGTGCCAGCAGCTTGAGTCAGCGCCGGGGCTACACCTTC

V: TRBV19
D: -
size: -
J: TRBJ2-2
CDR3: CASRTPVLGTGELFF
DNA: TGTGCCAGTAGGACTCCTGTTTTGGGCACCGGGGAGCTGTTTTTT

V: TRBV5-6
D: TRBD1
size: -
J: TRBJ1-1
CDR3: CASSDSNLGQGQTEAFF
DNA: TGTGCCAGCAGCGATAGTAACTTGGGACAGGGACAAACTGAAGCTTTCTTT

V: TRBV30
D: -
size: -
J: TRBJ1-5
CDR3: CAWSVRGPQHF
DNA: TGTGCCTGGAGTGTCCGAGGGCCCCAGCATTTT

V: TRBV7-9
D: TRBD2
size: -
J: TRBJ2-3
CDR3: CASRRPSGSADTQYF
DNA: TGTGCCAGCAGGCGTCCTAGCGGGAGTGCAGATACGCAGTATTTT

V: TRBV9
D: -
size: -
J: TRBJ2-3
CDR3: CASSNRVPDTQYF
DNA: TGTGCCAGCAGCAATCGAGTACCAGATACGCAGTATTTT

V: TRBV7-9
D: TRBD1
size: -
J: TRBJ2-5
CDR3: CASSLGQGQETQYF
DNA: TGTGCCAGCAGCTTAGGACAGGGCCAAGAGACCCAGTACTTC

V: TRBV2
D: TRBD1
size: few
J: TRBJ1-3
CDR3: CASSRDRGSGNTIYF
DNA: TGTGCCAGCAGCCGGGACAGGGGGTCTGGAAACACCATATATTTT

V: TRBV7-2
D: TRBD1
size: -
J: TRBJ2-7
CDR3: CASSWTGGYEQYF
DNA: TGTGCCAGCAGCTGGACAGGGGGCTACGAGCAGTACTTC

V: TRBV11-3
D: TRBD2
size: -
J: TRBJ2-5
CDR3: CASSVGTSGGAWETQYF
DNA: TGTGCCAGCAGCGTCGGGACTAGCGGGGGGGCATGGGAGACCCAGTACTTC

V: TRBV9
D: TRBD1
size: -
J: TRBJ2-5
CDR3: CASSFWQGAGETQYF
DNA: TGTGCCAGCAGCTTTTGGCAGGGGGCTGGGGAGACCCAGTACTTC

V: TRBV18
D: TRBD2
size: -
J: TRBJ2-7
CDR3: CASSSDIAAGGPFLYEQYF
DNA: TGTGCCAGCTCATCCGACATTGCGGCGGGAGGGCCCTTTTTGTACGAGCAGTACTTC

V: TRBV11-2
D: TRBD1
size: -
J: TRBJ2-1
CDR3: CASSPRDRANNEQFF
DNA: TGTGCCAGCAGCCCCCGGGACAGGGCCAACAATGAGCAGTTCTTC

V: TRBV5-1
D: -
size: -
J: TRBJ1-2
CDR3: CASSLPPTGPPGYTF
DNA: TGCGCCAGCAGCCTACCGCCGACAGGCCCACCTGGCTACACCTTC

V: TRBV18
D: TRBD1
size: few
J: TRBJ2-7
CDR3: CASSPPGQGAYEQYF
DNA: TGTGCCAGCTCACCACCGGGACAGGGGGCCTACGAGCAGTACTTC

V: TRBV5-1
D: -
size: -
J: TRBJ1-4
CDR3: CASSLAAGEGKLFF
DNA: TGCGCCAGCAGCTTGGCGGCAGGGGAGGGAAAACTGTTTTTT

V: TRBV19
D: TRBD1
size: -
J: TRBJ1-5
CDR3: CASSDRVNQPQHF
DNA: TGTGCCAGTAGCGACAGGGTCAATCAGCCCCAGCATTTT

V: TRBV24-1
D: -
size: -
J: TRBJ1-2
CDR3: CATSERDNDGYTF
DNA: TGTGCCACCAGTGAAAGGGACAACGATGGCTACACCTTC

V: TRBV5-1
D: TRBD1
size: few
J: TRBJ2-7
CDR3: CASSLGPGQGYEQYF
DNA: TGCGCCAGCAGCTTGGGCCCGGGACAGGGTTACGAGCAGTACTTC

V: TRBV10-2
D: -
size: -
J: TRBJ1-1
CDR3: CASNPGGYTEAFF
DNA: TGCGCCAGCAATCCGGGGGGTTACACTGAAGCTTTCTTT

V: TRBV6-1
D: TRBD1
size: -
J: TRBJ2-1
CDR3: CASSVGQGMVYNEQFF
DNA: TGTGCCAGCAGTGTTGGACAGGGGATGGTTTACAATGAGCAGTTCTTC

V: TRBV6-5
D: TRBD1
size: -
J: TRBJ2-7
CDR3: CASAGQGFSDEQYF
DNA: TGTGCCAGCGCGGGACAGGGGTTCTCGGACGAGCAGTACTTC

V: TRBV18
D: TRBD2
size: -
J: TRBJ2-3
CDR3: CASSPRLAGEADTQYF
DNA: TGTGCCAGCTCACCGAGACTAGCGGGAGAGGCAGATACGCAGTATTTT

V: TRBV7-6
D: TRBD1
size: few
J: TRBJ2-7
CDR3: CASSLDRGDEQYF
DNA: TGTGCCAGCAGCTTGGACAGGGGAGACGAGCAGTACTTC

V: TRBV3-1/TRBV3-2
D: TRBD1
size: -
J: TRBJ1-2
CDR3: CASSQEGDRGDGYTF
DNA: TGTGCCAGCAGCCAAGAGGGGGACAGGGGGGATGGCTACACCTTC